One T cell receptor beta chain is described in this entry. There is no known antigen for this receptor. There are no base qualities to consult, and no much larger clone falls within one base. The entry originates in a study of blood T cell repertoires in COVID-19 (dated by TCRdb to 2020 to 2022). The study in broad terms: Samples from collaborators originated in the United States, Italy and Spain and spanned both the acute and convalescent phases of COVID-19. The repertoires were made available in a free public database intended to serve as a resource for research on the immune response to SARS-CoV-2. Sample metadata almost always included a de-identified subject ID, COVID-19 status, age in years and sex. Samples were obtained from the ongoing ImmuneRACE study (first 160 participants) and from roughly 1,300 subjects provided by 6 global collaborators. HLA class I and class II types, where available, came from metadata supplied by the sample provider rather than from assay-based typing. The material from the prospective study consisted of cDNA or gDNA derived from T cells, B-cell-depleted T cells, or PBMCs. Deeply sampled blood TCRbeta repertoires from subjects exposed to, actively infected with, or recovered from COVID-19 were included in the dataset. Results and caveats for the whole study, not just this receptor: The quantity of clinical and demographic metadata differed by source and by participant and was supplied without curation.

The junction shows trimming of 5 bases on V and 1 base on J, and the gene matches do not reach 4 bases of it. From a lookup of the germline V gene, CDR1 and CDR2 are KGHDR and SFDVKD. The CDR3 runs 17 amino acids, cysteine and phenylalanine included. Only the CDR3 DNA stays, 51 bases, in frame from base 1. Collaborating institutions collected whole blood in K2EDTA tubes following their own protocols. Collaborator samples were shipped for TCRbeta analysis as frozen whole blood, isolated PBMCs, or DNA extracted from either sample type. The immunoSEQ Assay, a bias-controlled multiplex PCR, was used to amplify TCRbeta CDR3 regions from genomic DNA. The authors' pipeline ran thus. The number of nucleated cells in each sample was estimated by amplification of reference gene primers within the assay. Sequence reads were collapsed and filtered to measure the absolute abundance of every unique TCRbeta CDR3 rearrangement. For each sample, productive Simpson clonality was calculated by taking the square root of Simpson's diversity index across productive rearrangements. TCRdb stores this immuneACCESS table with in-frame sequences only. Part of the clones is absent; in the studies checked, under half of the shortfall reflects unresolved V genes, and no reason is known for the rest. From that table come the V and J calls and clone size; the DNA was used to work out D and trimming. The sample has 50,000 or so clones on record, roughly 79% of them singletons. The ten largest clones capture roughly 5.7% of the sample.

Material: peripheral blood. Recombination connected TRBV24-1 to TRBJ2-1; 13 bases in the middle match TRBD2. The TCR was taken from a woman aged 55-69 years with acute or convalescent COVID-19. The DNA is as follows: TGTGCCACCAGTGCCCTGACTAGCGGGAGGTCCTACAATGAGCAGTTCTTC. This is translated as CATSALTSGRSYNEQFF.